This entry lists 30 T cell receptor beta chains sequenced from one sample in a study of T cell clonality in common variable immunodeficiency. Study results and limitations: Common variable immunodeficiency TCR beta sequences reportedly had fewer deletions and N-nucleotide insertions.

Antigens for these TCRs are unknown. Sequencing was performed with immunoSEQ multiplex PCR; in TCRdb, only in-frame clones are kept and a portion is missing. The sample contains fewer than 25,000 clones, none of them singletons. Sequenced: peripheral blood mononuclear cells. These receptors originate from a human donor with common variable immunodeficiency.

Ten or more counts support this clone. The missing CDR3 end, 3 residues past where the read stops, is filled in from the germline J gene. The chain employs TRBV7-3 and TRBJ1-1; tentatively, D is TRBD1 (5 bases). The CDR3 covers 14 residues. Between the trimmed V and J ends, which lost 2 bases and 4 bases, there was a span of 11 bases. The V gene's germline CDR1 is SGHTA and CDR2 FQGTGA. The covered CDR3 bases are TGTGCCAGCAGCTTAGGAATGGGGGGCACTGAA. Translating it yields CASSLGMGGTE. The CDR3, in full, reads CASSLGMGGTEAFF.

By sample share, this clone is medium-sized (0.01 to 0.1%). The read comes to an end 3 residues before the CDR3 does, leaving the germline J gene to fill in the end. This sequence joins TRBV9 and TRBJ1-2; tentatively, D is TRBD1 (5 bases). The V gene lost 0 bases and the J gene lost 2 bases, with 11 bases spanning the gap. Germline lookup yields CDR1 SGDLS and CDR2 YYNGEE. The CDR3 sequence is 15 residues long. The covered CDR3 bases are TGTGCCAGCAGCGTAGCTTCGTCAGGGAACTATGGC. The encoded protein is CASSVASSGNYG. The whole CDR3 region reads CASSVASSGNYGYTF.

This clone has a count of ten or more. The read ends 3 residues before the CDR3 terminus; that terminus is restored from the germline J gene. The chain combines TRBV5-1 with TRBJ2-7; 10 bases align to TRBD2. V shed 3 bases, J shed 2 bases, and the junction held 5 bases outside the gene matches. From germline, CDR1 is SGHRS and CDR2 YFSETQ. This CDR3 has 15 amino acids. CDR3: CASSSGTSVPYEQYF. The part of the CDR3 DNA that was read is TGCGCCAGCAGCTCGGGGACTAGCGTTCCCTACGAG.

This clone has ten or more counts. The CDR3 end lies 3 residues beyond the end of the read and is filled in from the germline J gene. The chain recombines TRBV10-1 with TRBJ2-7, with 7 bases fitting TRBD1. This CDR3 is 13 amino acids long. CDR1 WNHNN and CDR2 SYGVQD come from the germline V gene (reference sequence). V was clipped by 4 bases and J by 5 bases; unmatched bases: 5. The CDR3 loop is CASSGQGSHEQYF. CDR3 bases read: TGCGCCAGCAGTGGACAGGGTTCCCACGAG.

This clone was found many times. The CDR3 is CSVASADINEKLFF. CDR3 DNA (partial): TGCAGCGTTGCCAGTGCCGACATTAATGAAAAA. The rearrangement links TRBV29-1 to TRBJ1-4; D remains ambiguous. Coverage ceases 3 residues before the CDR3 finishes, and the germline J gene fills in the end. CDR3 length: 14 amino acids. V was pared by 4 bases and J by 4 bases, with 13 bases between. Germline-derived CDR1 and CDR2 are SQVTM and ANQGSEA.

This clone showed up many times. The CDR3 reads CASSRQVSSSYNEQFF. The CDR3 bases that were read are TGTGCCAGCTCCCGACAGGTCTCTAGCTCCTACAATGAG. J is TRBJ2-1 and V is TRBV18; TRBD1 is a possible D gene (6 bases). The read stops 3 residues short of the end of the CDR3; the missing end is completed from the germline J gene. The length of the CDR3 is 16 residues. V was pared by 6 bases and J by 0 bases, with 15 bases between. Germline loops: CDR1 KGHSH, CDR2 LQKENI. Supplemented by reference TRBV18 and TRBJ2-1, the full variable domain reads NAGVMQNPRHLVRRRGQEARLRCSPMKGHSHVYWYRQLPEEGLKFMVYLQKENIIDESGMPKERFSAEFPKEGPSILRIQQVVRGDSAAYFCASSRQVSSSYNEQFFGPGTRLTVL.

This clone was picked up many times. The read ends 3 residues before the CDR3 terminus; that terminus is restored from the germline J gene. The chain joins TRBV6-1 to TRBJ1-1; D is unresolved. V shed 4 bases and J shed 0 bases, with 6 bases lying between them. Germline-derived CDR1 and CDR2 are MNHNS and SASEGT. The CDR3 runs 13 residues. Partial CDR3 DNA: TGTGCCAGCAGTGGCAGGTTGAACACTGAA. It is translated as CASSGRLNTE. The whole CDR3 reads CASSGRLNTEAFF.

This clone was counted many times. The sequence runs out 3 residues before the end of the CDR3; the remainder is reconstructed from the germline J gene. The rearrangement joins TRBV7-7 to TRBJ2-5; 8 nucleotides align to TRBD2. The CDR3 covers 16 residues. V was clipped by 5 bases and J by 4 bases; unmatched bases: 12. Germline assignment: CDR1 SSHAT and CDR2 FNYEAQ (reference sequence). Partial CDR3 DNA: TGTGCCAGCAGCCGTTTGGGGAGCGGGAGTGTAGAGACC. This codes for CASSRLGSGSVET. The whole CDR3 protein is CASSRLGSGSVETQYF.

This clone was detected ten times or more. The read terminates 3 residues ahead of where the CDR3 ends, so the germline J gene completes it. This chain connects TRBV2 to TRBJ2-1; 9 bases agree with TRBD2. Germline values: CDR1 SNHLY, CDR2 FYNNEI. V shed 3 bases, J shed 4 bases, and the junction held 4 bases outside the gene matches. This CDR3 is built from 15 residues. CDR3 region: CASSERAGGYNEQFF. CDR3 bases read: TGTGCCAGCAGTGAGCGGGCGGGAGGGTACAATGAG.

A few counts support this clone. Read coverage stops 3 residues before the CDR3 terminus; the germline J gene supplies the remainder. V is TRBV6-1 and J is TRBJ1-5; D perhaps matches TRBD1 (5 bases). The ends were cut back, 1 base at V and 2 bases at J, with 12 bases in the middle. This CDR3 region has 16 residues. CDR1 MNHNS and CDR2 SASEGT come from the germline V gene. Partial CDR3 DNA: TGTGCCAGCAGTGAAGTGAAAGGGGTTGGCAATCAGCCC. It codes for CASSEVKGVGNQP. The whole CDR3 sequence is CASSEVKGVGNQPQHF.

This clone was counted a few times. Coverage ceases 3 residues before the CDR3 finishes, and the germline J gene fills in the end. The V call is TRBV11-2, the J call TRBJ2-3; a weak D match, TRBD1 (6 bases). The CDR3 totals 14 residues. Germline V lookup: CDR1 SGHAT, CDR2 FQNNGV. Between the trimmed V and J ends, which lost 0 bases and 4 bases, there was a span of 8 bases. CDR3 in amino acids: CASSLEGAPDTQYF. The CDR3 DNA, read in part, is TGTGCCAGCAGCTTAGAGGGGGCCCCAGATACG. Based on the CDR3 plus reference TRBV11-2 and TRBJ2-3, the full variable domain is EAGVAQSPRYKIIEKRQSVAFWCNPISGHATLYWYQQILGQGPKLLIQFQNNGVVDDSQLPKDRFSAERLKGVDSTLKIQPAKLEDSAVYLCASSLEGAPDTQYFGPGTRLTVL.

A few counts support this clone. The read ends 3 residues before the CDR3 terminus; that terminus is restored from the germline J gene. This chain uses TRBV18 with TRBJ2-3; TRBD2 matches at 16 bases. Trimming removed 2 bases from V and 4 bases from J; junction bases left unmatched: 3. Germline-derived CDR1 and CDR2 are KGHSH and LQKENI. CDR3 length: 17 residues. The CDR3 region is CASSPEGLAGGADTQYF. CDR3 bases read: TGTGCCAGCTCACCAGAGGGACTAGCGGGAGGGGCAGATACG.

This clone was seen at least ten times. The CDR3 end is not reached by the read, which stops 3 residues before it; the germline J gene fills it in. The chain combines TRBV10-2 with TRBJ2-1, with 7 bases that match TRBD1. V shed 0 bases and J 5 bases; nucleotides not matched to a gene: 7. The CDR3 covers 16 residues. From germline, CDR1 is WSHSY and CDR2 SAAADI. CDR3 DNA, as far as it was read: TGCGCCAGCAGTGAGTCGGGTAGGGGGCGAAACAATGAG. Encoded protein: CASSESGRGRNNE. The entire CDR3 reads CASSESGRGRNNEQFF.

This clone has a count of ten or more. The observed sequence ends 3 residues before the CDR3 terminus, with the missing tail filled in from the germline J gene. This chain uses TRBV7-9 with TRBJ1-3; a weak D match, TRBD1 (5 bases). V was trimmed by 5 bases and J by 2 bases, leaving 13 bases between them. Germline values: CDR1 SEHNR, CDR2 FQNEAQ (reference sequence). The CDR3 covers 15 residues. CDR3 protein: CASSTRGDPGNTIYF. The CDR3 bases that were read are TGTGCCAGCAGCACCCGGGGGGATCCTGGAAACACC. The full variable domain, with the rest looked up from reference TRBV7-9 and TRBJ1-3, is DTGVSQNPRHKITKRGQNVTFRCDPISEHNRLYWYRQTLGQGPEFLTYFQNEAQLEKSRLLSDRFSAERPKGSFSTLEIQRTEQGDSAMYLCASSTRGDPGNTIYFGEGSWLTVV.

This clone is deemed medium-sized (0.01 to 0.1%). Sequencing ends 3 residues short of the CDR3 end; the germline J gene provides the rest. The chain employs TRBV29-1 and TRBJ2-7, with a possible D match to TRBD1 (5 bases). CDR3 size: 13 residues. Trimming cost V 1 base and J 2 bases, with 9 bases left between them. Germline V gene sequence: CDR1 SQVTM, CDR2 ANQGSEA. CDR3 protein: CSVEGQGTYEQYF. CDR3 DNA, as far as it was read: TGCAGCGTTGAAGGTCAGGGTACCTACGAG.

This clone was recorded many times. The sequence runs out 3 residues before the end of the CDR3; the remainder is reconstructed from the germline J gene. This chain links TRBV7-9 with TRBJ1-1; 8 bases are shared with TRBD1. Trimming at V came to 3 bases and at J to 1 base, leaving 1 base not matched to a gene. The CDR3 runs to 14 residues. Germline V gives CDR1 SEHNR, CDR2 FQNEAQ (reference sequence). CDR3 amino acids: CASSFGQGNTEAFF. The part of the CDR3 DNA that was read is TGTGCCAGCAGCTTCGGACAGGGGAACACTGAA.

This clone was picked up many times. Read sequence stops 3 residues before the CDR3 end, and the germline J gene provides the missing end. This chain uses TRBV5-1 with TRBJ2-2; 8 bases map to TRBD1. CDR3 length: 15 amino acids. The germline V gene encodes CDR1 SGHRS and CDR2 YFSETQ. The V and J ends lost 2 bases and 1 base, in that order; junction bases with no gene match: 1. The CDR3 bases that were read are TGCGCCAGCAGCTTCGGGACAGGGAACACCGGGGAG. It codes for CASSFGTGNTGE. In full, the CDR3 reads CASSFGTGNTGELFF.

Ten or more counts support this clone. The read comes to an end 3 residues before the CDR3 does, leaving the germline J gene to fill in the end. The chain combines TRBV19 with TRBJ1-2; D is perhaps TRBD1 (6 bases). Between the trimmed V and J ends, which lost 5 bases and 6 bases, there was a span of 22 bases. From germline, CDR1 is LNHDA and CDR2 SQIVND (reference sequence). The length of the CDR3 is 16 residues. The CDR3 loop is CASSGRTDGVGDGYTF. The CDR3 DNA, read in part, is TGTGCCAGTAGTGGACGGACAGACGGGGTAGGAGATGGC.

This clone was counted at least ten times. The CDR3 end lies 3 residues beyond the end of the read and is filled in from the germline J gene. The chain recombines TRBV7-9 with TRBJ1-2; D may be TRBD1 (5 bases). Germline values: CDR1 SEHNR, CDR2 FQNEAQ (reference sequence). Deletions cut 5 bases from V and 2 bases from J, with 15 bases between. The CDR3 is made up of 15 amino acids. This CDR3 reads CASSGRAIRNYGYTF. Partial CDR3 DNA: TGTGCCAGCAGCGGCAGGGCGATACGGAACTATGGC.

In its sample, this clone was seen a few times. Here the CDR3 reads CASSRTSVRQETQYF. The covered CDR3 bases are TGTGCCAGCAGCCGTACTAGCGTACGACAAGAGACC. The chain combines TRBV7-9 with TRBJ2-5; 7 nucleotides align to TRBD2. The DNA ends 3 residues before the CDR3 does, and the rest of the CDR3 is filled in from the germline J gene. The CDR3 covers 15 residues. CDR1 and CDR2 (germline): SEHNR, FQNEAQ (reference sequence). V shed 5 bases, J shed 2 bases, and the junction held 8 bases outside the gene matches.

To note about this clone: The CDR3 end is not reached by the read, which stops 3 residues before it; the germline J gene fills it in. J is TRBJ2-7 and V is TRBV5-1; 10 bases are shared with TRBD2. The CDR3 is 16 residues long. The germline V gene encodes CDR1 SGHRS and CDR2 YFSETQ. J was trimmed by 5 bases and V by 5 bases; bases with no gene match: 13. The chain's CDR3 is CASRILKAGGHHEQYF. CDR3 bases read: TGCGCCAGCAGAATACTGAAAGCGGGAGGGCACCACGAG.

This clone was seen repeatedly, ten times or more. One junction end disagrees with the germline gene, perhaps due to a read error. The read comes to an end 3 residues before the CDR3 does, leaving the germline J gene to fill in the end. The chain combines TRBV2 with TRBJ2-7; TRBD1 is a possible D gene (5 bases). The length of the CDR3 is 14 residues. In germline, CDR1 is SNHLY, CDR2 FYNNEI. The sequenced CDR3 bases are TGTGTCAGCAGTGAAGGGCAGGGTTCGTCCGAG. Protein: CVSSEGQGSSE. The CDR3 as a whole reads CVSSEGQGSSEQYF.

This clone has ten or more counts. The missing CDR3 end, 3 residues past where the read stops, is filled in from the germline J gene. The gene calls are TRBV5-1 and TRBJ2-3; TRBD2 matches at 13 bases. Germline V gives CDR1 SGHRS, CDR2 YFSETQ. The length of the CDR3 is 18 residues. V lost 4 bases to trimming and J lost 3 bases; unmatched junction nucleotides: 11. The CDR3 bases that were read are TGCGCCAGCAGCCCGAGGACTAGCGGGAGCCGTGAGACAGATACG. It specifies CASSPRTSGSRETDT. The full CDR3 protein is CASSPRTSGSRETDTQYF.

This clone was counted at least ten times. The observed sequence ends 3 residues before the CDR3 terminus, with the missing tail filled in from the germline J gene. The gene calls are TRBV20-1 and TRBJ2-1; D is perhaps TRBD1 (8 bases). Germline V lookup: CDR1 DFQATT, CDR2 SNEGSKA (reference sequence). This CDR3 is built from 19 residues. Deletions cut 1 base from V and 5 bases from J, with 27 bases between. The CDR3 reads CSARAGGGSWDRFHNEQFF. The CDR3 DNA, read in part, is TGCAGTGCTAGAGCGGGAGGTGGGTCCTGGGACAGGTTCCACAATGAG.

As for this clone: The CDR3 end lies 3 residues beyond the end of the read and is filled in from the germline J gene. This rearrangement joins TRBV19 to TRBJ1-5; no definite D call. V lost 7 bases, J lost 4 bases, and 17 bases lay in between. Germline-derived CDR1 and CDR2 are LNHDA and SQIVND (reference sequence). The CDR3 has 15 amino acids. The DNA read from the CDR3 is TGTGCCAGTACCCACCGCGGGCTAGGGAATCAGCCC. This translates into CASTHRGLGNQP. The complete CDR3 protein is CASTHRGLGNQPQHF.

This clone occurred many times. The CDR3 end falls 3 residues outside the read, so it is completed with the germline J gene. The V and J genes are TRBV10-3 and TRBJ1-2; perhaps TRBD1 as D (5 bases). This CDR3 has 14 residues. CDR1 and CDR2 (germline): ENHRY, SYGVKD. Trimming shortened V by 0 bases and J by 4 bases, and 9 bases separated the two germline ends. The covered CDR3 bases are TGTGCCATCAGTGAGTCGGGGGGTAGCTATGGC. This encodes CAISESGGSYG. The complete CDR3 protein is CAISESGGSYGYTF.

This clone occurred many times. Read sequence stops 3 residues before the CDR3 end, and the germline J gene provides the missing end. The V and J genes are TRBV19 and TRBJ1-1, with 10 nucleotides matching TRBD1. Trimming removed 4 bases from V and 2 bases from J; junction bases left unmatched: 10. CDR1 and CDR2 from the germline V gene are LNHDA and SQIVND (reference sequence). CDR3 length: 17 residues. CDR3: CASSRQTGGRQNTEAFF. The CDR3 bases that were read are TGTGCCAGTAGTAGACAGACAGGGGGCCGGCAAAACACTGAA.

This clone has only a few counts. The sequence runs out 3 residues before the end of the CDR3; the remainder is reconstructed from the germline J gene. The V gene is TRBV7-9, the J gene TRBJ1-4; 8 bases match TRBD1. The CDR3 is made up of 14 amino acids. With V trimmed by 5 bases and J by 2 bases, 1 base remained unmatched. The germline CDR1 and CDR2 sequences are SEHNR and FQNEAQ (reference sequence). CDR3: CASSRTGTNEKLFF. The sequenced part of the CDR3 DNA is TGTGCCAGCAGCCGGACAGGGACTAATGAAAAA.

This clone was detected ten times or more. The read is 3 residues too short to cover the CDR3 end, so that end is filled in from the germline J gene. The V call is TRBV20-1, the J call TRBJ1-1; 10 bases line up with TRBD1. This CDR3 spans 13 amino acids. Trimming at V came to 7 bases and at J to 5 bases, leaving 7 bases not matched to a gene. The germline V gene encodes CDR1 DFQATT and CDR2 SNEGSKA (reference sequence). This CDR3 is CSVEGQGRTEAFF. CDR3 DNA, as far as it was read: TGCAGTGTCGAGGGACAGGGGAGGACTGAA.

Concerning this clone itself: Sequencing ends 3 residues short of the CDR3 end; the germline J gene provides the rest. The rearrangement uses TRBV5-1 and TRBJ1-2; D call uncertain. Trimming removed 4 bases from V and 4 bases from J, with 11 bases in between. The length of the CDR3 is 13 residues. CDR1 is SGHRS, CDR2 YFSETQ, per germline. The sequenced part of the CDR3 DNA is TGCGCCAGCAGCCCCGGACTGTCCTATGGC. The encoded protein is CASSPGLSYG. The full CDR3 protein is CASSPGLSYGYTF.